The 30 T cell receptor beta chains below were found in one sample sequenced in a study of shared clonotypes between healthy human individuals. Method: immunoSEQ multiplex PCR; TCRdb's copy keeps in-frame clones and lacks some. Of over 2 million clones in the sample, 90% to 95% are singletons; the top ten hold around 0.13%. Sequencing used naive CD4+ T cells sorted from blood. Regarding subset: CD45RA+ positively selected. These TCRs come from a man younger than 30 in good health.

CDR3 in amino acids: CAISESILRGEQYF. In DNA, the CDR3 is TGTGCCATCAGTGAGTCGATACTCCGGGGCGAGCAGTACTTC. The chain carries TRBV10-3 and TRBJ2-7, with a possible D match to TRBD2 (5 bases). Per the germline V gene, CDR1 is ENHRY and CDR2 is SYGVKD. There are 14 residues in the CDR3. V was clipped by 0 bases and J by 6 bases, with 12 bases between them.

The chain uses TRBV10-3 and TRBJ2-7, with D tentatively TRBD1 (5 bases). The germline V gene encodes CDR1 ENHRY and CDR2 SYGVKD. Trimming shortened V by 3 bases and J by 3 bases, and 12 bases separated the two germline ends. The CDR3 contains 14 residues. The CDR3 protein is CAISDPSTVYEQYF. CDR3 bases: TGTGCCATCAGTGACCCTTCGACAGTCTACGAGCAGTACTTC.

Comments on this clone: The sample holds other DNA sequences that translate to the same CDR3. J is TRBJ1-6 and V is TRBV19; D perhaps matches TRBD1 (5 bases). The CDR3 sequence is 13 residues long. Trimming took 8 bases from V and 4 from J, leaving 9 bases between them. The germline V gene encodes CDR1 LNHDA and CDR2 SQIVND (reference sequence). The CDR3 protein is CASSDSYNSPLHF. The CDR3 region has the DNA TGTGCCAGTTCTGACAGTTATAATTCACCCCTCCACTTT.

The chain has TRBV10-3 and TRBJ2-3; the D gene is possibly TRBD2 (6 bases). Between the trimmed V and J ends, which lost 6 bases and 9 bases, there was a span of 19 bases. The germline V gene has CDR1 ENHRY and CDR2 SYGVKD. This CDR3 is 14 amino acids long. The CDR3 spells CAIREPVGRGTQYF. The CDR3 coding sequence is TGTGCCATCAGGGAGCCAGTGGGTCGGGGGACGCAGTATTTT.

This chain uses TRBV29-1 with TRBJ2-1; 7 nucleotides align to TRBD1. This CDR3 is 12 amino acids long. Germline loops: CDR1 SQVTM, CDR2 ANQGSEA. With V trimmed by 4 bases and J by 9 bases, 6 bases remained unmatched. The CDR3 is CSVVRQGTEQFF. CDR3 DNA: TGCAGCGTTGTACGACAGGGTACTGAGCAGTTCTTC.

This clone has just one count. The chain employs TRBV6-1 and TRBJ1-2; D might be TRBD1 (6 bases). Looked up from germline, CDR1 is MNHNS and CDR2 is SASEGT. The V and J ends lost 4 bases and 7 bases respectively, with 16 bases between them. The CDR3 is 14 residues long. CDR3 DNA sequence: TGTGCCAGCAGTGTTTACCCCCGACAGGTTGGCTACACCTTC. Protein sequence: CASSVYPRQVGYTF.

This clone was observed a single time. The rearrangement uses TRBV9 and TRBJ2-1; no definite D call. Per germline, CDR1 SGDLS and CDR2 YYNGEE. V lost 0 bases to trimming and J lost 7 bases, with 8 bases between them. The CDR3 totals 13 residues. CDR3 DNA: TGTGCCAGCAGCGTAGTCGGTTTAAATGAGCAGTTCTTC. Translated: CASSVVGLNEQFF.

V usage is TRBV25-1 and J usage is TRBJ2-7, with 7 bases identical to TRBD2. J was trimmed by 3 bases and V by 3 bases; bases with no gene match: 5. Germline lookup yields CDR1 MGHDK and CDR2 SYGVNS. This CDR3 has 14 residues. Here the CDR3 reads CASSEAGRNYEQYF. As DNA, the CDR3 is TGTGCCAGCAGTGAGGCCGGGAGGAACTACGAGCAGTACTTC.

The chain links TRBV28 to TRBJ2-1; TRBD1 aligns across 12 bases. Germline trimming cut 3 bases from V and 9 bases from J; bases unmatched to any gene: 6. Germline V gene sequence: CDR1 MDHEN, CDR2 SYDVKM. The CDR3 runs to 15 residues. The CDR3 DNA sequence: TGTGCCAGCAGTTTTTCGGGACAGGGGGCCGGTGAGCAGTTCTTC. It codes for CASSFSGQGAGEQFF.

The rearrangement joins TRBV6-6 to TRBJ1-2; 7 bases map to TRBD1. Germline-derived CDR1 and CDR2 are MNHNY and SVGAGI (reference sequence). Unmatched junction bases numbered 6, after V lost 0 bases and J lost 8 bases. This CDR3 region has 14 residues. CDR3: CASSYSGTESGYTF. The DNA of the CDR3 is TGTGCCAGCAGTTACTCGGGGACAGAATCCGGCTACACCTTC.

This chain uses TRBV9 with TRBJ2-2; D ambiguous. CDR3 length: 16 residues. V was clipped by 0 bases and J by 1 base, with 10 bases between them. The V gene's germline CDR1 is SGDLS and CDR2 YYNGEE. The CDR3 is CASSVGSQMNTGELFF. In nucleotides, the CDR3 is TGTGCCAGCAGCGTAGGAAGTCAAATGAACACCGGGGAGCTGTTTTTT.

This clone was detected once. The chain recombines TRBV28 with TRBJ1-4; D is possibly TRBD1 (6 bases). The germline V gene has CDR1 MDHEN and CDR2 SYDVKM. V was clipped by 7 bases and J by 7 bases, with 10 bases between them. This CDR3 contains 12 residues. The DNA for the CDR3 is TGTGCCAGCAAAAAGGACAGTGAAAAACTGTTTTTT. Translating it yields CASKKDSEKLFF.

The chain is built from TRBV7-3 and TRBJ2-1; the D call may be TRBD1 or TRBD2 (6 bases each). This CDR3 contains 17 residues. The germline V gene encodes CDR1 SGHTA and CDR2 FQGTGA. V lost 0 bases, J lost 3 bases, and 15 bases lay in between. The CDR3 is CASSLTPTRGGYNEQFF. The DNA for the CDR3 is TGTGCCAGCAGCTTAACCCCGACTAGAGGGGGCTACAATGAGCAGTTCTTC.

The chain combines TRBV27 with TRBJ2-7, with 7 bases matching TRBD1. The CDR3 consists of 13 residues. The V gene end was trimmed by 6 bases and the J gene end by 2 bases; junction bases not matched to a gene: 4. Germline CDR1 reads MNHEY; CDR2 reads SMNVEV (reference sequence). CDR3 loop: CASRRQGPYEQYF. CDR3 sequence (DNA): TGTGCCAGCAGAAGACAGGGACCCTACGAGCAGTACTTC.

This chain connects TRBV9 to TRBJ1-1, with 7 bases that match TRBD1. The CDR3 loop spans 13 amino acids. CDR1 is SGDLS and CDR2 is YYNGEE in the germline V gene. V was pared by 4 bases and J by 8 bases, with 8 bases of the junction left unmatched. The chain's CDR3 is CASSNIRTGEAFF. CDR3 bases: TGTGCCAGCAGCAATATCCGGACAGGAGAAGCTTTCTTT.

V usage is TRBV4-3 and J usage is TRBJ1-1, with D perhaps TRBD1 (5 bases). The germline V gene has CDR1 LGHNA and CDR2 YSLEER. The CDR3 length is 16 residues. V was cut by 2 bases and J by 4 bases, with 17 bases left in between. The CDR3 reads CASSQQRPGLGTEAFF. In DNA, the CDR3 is TGCGCCAGCAGCCAACAACGGCCGGGACTCGGCACTGAAGCTTTCTTT.

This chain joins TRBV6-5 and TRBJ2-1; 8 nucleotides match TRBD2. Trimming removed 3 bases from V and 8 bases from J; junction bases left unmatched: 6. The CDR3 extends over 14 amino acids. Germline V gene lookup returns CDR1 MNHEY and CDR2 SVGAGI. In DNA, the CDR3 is TGTGCCAGCAGTTATTCGGGACTAGTATATGAGCAGTTCTTC. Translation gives CASSYSGLVYEQFF.

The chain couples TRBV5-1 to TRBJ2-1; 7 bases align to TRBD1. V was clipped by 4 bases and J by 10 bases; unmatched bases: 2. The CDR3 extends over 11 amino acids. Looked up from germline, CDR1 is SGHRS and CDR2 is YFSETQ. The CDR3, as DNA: TGCGCCAGCAGCGAGGACAGGGAGCAGTTCTTC. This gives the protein CASSEDREQFF.

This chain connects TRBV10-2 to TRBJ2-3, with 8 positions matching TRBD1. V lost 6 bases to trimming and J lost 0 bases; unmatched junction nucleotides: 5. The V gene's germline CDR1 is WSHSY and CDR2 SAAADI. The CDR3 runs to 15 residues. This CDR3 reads CASRPTGGSTDTQYF. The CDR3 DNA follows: TGCGCCAGCAGACCAACAGGGGGTAGCACAGATACGCAGTATTTT.

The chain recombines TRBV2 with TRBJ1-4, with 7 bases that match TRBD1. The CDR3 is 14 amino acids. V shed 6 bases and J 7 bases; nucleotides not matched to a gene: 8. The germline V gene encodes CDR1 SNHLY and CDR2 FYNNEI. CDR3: CASSYRGTGEKLFF. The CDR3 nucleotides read TGTGCCAGCAGCTACAGGGGCACTGGTGAAAAACTGTTTTTT.

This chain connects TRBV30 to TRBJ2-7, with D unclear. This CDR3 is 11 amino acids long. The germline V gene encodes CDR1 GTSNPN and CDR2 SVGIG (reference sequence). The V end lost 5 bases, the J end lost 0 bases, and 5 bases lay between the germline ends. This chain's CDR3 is CAWEVSYEQYF. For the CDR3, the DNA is TGTGCCTGGGAGGTCTCCTACGAGCAGTACTTC.

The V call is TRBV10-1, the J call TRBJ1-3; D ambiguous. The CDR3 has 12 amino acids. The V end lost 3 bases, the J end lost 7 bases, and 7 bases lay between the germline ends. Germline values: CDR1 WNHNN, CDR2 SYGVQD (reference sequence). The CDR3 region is CASSDLGNTIYF. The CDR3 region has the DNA TGCGCCAGCAGTGATCTTGGGAACACCATATATTTT.

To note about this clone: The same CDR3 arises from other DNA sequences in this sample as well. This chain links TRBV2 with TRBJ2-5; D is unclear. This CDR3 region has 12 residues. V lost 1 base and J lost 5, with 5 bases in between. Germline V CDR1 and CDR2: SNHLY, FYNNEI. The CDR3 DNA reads TGTGCCAGCAGTGAAGGTGGGGAGACCCAGTACTTC. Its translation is CASSEGGETQYF.

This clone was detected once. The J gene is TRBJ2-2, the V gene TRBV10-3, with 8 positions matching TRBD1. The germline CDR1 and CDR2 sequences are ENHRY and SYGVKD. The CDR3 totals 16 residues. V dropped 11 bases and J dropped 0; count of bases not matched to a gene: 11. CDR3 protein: CASSGTGTTNTGELFF. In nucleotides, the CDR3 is TGTGCCTCGTCCGGGACAGGTACAACGAACACCGGGGAGCTGTTTTTT.

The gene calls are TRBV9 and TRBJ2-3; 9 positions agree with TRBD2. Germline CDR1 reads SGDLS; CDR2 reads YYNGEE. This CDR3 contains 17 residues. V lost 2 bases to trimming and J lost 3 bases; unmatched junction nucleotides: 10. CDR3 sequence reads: CASSVLSTSGRTDTQYF. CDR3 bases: TGTGCCAGCAGCGTCCTATCGACTAGCGGCCGGACAGATACGCAGTATTTT.

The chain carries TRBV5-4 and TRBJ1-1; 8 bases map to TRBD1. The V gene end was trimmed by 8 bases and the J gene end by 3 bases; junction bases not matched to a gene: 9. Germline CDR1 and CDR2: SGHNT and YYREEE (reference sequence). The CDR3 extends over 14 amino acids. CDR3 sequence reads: CASTTGGGDTEAFF. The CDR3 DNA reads TGTGCCAGTACCACAGGGGGAGGGGACACTGAAGCTTTCTTT. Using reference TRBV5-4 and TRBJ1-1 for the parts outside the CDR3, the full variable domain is ETGVTQSPTHLIKTRGQQVTLRCSSQSGHNTVSWYQQALGQGPQFIFQYYREEENGRGNFPPRFSGLQFPNYSSELNVNALELDDSALYLCASTTGGGDTEAFFGQGTRLTVV.

CDR3 bases: TGTGCCAGTAGTGCAGGGTTTGGGACTGAAGCTTTCTTT. Its protein product is CASSAGFGTEAFF. The chain links TRBV19 to TRBJ1-1; the D gene is possibly TRBD1 (5 bases). CDR1 is LNHDA and CDR2 is SQIVND in the germline V gene (reference sequence). The ends were cut back, 5 bases at V and 5 bases at J, with 12 bases in the middle. The CDR3 is 13 amino acids.

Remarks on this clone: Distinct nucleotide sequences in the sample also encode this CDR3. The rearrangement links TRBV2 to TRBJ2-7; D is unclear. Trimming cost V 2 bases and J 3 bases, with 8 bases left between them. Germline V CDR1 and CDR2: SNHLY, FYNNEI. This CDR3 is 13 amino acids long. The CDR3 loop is CASSERRDYEQYF. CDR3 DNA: TGTGCCAGCAGTGAACGTAGGGACTACGAGCAGTACTTC. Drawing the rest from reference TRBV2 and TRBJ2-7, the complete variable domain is EPEVTQTPSHQVTQMGQEVILRCVPISNHLYFYWYRQILGQKVEFLVSFYNNEISEKSEIFDDQFSVERPDGSNFTLKIRSTKLEDSAMYFCASSERRDYEQYFGPGTRLTVT.

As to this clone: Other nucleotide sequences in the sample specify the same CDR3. In DNA, the CDR3 is TGTGCCAGCAGCGTTGGGGGCTCCTACAATGAGCAGTTCTTC. Translated, it gives CASSVGGSYNEQFF. V gene TRBV9 combines with J gene TRBJ2-1, with D perhaps being TRBD1 or TRBD2 (5 bases each). Germline values: CDR1 SGDLS, CDR2 YYNGEE. The CDR3 has 14 amino acids. The V end was cut by 2 bases, the J end by 0 bases, with 6 bases between.

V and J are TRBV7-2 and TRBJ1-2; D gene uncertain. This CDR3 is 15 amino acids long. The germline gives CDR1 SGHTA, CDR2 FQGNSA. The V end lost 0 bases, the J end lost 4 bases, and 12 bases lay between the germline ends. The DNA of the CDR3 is TGTGCCAGCAGCTTAGCGGCGGGATTAGGCTATGGCTACACCTTC. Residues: CASSLAAGLGYGYTF.